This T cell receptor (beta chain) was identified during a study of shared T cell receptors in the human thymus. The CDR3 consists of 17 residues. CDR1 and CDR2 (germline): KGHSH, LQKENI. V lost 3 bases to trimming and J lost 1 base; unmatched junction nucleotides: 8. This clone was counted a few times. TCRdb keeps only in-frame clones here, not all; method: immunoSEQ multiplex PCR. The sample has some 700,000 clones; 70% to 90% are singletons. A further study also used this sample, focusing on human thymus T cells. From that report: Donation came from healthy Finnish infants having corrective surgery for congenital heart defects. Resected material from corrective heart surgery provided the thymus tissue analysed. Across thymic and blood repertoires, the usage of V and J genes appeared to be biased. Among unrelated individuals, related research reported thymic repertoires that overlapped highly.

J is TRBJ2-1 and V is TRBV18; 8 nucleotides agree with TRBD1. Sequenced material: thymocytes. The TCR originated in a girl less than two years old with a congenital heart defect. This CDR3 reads CASSPPRGPLSYNEQFF. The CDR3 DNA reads TGTGCCAGCTCACCCCCCAGGGGGCCCTTATCCTACAATGAGCAGTTCTTC.